Below, 29 T cell receptor beta chains from the same sample are listed, as sequenced in a study of lymphopenia after photon versus proton radiotherapy. TCRdb keeps only in-frame clones here, not all; method: immunoSEQ multiplex PCR. The profile covers about 40,000 clones, with roughly 84% appearing a single time and about 9.3% taken by the ten largest. Sample: peripheral blood, taken from a patient treated with proton-based radiotherapy. The receptor source for this set is a woman in her seventies with pancreatic cancer. Some clones in this sample may be carry-over from other donors' samples.

The chain combines TRBV15 with TRBJ2-1; 8 bases map to TRBD2. Germline V gene data show CDR1 as LNHNV and CDR2 as YYDKDF (reference sequence). Trimming took 3 bases from V and 6 from J; bases not matched to a gene: 10. The CDR3 totals 16 residues. CDR3 coding DNA: TGTGCCACCAGCAGTGGGGGGCTAGCGGGCTTCAATGAGCAGTTCTTC. Encoded protein: CATSSGGLAGFNEQFF.

V is TRBV9 and J is TRBJ2-5; 11 bases map to TRBD2. The CDR3 length is 15 residues. Germline V gene sequence: CDR1 SGDLS, CDR2 YYNGEE. Unmatched junction bases numbered 2, after V lost 3 bases and J lost 1 base. CDR3 region: CASSALAGAQETQYF. The CDR3 coding sequence is TGTGCCAGCAGCGCACTAGCGGGGGCCCAAGAGACCCAGTACTTC.

The chain couples TRBV4-1 to TRBJ2-7, with 9 bases fitting TRBD1. The CDR3 is 17 amino acids. Trimming cost V 4 bases and J 2 bases; bases outside gene matches: 12. The germline V gene encodes CDR1 MGHRA and CDR2 YSYEKL. CDR3 bases: TGCGCCAGCAGCCGCCACACAGGGGGCAATAGCCCCTACGAGCAGTACTTC. Protein product: CASSRHTGGNSPYEQYF.

CDR3: CASSRTSTSTDTQYF. CDR3 nucleotides: TGTGCCAGCAGCCGGACTTCGACTAGCACAGATACGCAGTATTTT. The chain carries TRBV6-5 and TRBJ2-3; D might be TRBD2 (5 bases). V lost 6 bases, J lost 0 bases, and 13 bases lay in between. Germline CDR1 reads MNHEY; CDR2 reads SVGAGI. CDR3 length: 15 residues.

This clone was detected only a few times. The chain carries TRBV28 and TRBJ1-5, with D perhaps TRBD1 (6 bases). Germline CDR1 is MDHEN and CDR2 is SYDVKM. Between the trimmed V and J ends, which lost 6 bases and 8 bases, there was a span of 20 bases. This CDR3 comprises 15 residues. The CDR3 DNA is TGTGCCAGCAGCCCCCGGGCAGGGGAAGTTGAGCCCCAGCATTTT. Translation: CASSPRAGEVEPQHF.

The V and J genes are TRBV2 and TRBJ1-2; D uncertain. The CDR3 runs 11 residues. Germline V gene lookup returns CDR1 SNHLY and CDR2 FYNNEI. The CDR3 reads CAGGTNYGYTF. Here the CDR3 DNA reads TGTGCGGGAGGCACTAACTATGGCTACACCTTC.

The chain carries TRBV5-1 and TRBJ2-2; the D gene is possibly TRBD1 (6 bases). The germline V gene encodes CDR1 SGHRS and CDR2 YFSETQ. V shed 1 base and J shed 5 bases, with 15 bases lying between them. The length of the CDR3 is 16 residues. This chain's CDR3 is CASSLLGTTSTGELFF. DNA for the CDR3: TGCGCCAGCAGCTTGCTCGGGACAACTTCTACCGGGGAGCTGTTTTTT.

V gene TRBV19 combines with J gene TRBJ1-1, with D unresolved. The germline V gene has CDR1 LNHDA and CDR2 SQIVND (reference sequence). The V end lost 6 bases, the J end lost 5 bases, and 10 bases lay between the germline ends. This CDR3 contains 12 residues. The CDR3 here is CASSSRRTEAFF. CDR3 nucleotide sequence: TGTGCCAGTAGCAGTAGGAGAACTGAAGCTTTCTTT. Full variable domain (remainder filled in from reference TRBV19 and TRBJ1-1): DGGITQSPKYLFRKEGQNVTLSCEQNLNHDAMYWYRQDPGQGLRLIYYSQIVNDFQKGDIAEGYSVSREKKESFPLTVTSAQKNPTAFYLCASSSRRTEAFFGQGTRLTVV.

The CDR3 nucleotides read TGTGCCAGCAGTGGGGGTACAGGGGGCGTGGGTGAAAAACTGTTTTTT. Protein sequence: CASSGGTGGVGEKLFF. The rearrangement links TRBV6-1 to TRBJ1-4; 9 bases agree with TRBD1. The CDR3 covers 16 residues. Germline lookup yields CDR1 MNHNS and CDR2 SASEGT. V dropped 4 bases and J dropped 7; count of bases not matched to a gene: 10.

This clone is labeled as medium-sized (0.01 to 0.1%). This sequence joins TRBV7-9 and TRBJ1-2; 7 bases fit TRBD1. V was clipped by 5 bases and J by 2 bases; unmatched bases: 8. The CDR3 contains 15 residues. Germline V gives CDR1 SEHNR, CDR2 FQNEAQ (reference sequence). This chain's CDR3 is CASSPADRPNYGYTF. The CDR3 DNA reads TGTGCCAGCAGCCCAGCGGACAGGCCCAACTATGGCTACACCTTC.

This clone was observed a handful of times. The chain carries TRBV6-6 and TRBJ1-2; a weak D match, TRBD1 (5 bases). With 4 bases removed from V and 4 bases from J, the gap between germline ends came to 10 bases. The CDR3 has 13 residues. From germline, CDR1 is MNHNY and CDR2 SVGAGI (reference sequence). CDR3 loop: CASSSGPSYGYTF. CDR3 bases: TGTGCCAGCAGTTCGGGGCCCAGCTATGGCTACACCTTC.

This chain's CDR3 is CAWSPGASYNEQFF. The CDR3 DNA reads as TGTGCCTGGAGCCCGGGGGCGAGCTACAATGAGCAGTTCTTC. The chain is built from TRBV30 and TRBJ2-1, with D perhaps matching TRBD1 or TRBD2 (6 bases each). This CDR3 region has 14 residues. Looked up from germline, CDR1 is GTSNPN and CDR2 is SVGIG (reference sequence). V dropped 3 bases and J dropped 3 bases, with 12 bases sitting between them.

The genes are TRBV5-4 and TRBJ2-3; D perhaps matches TRBD2 (6 bases). The CDR3 extends over 14 amino acids. The germline V gene encodes CDR1 SGHNT and CDR2 YYREEE (reference sequence). Trimming shortened V by 5 bases and J by 2 bases, and 12 bases separated the two germline ends. CDR3 nucleotide sequence: TGTGCCAGCAGGCGGCGGGAAAACACAGATACGCAGTATTTT. This encodes CASRRRENTDTQYF. The full variable domain, its missing parts supplied by reference TRBV5-4 and TRBJ2-3, is ETGVTQSPTHLIKTRGQQVTLRCSSQSGHNTVSWYQQALGQGPQFIFQYYREEENGRGNFPPRFSGLQFPNYSSELNVNALELDDSALYLCASRRRENTDTQYFGPGTRLTVL.

This chain joins TRBV7-2 and TRBJ2-7; D unclear. The CDR3 consists of 13 residues. CDR1 is SGHTA and CDR2 is FQGNSA in the germline V gene. Between the trimmed V and J ends, which lost 1 base and 2 bases, there was a span of 6 bases. This chain's CDR3 is CASSLVQAYEQYF. The CDR3 DNA reads as TGTGCCAGCAGCTTAGTCCAGGCCTACGAGCAGTACTTC.

The chain couples TRBV28 to TRBJ2-5; D call uncertain. Trimming took off 8 bases at V and 1 base at J, with 11 bases between the two ends. The CDR3 has 13 residues. CDR1 is MDHEN and CDR2 is SYDVKM in the germline V gene. The CDR3 DNA reads TGTGCCAGCGTCGGCGGATTCCAAGAGACCCAGTACTTC. It translates to CASVGGFQETQYF. Drawing the rest from reference TRBV28 and TRBJ2-5, the complete variable domain is DVKVTQSSRYLVKRTGEKVFLECVQDMDHENMFWYRQDPGLGLRLIYFSYDVKMKEKGDIPEGYSVSREKKERFSLILESASTNQTSMYLCASVGGFQETQYFGPGTRLLVL.

V is TRBV19 and J is TRBJ2-3, with 10 positions matching TRBD2. Germline V CDR1 and CDR2: LNHDA, SQIVND (reference sequence). V gave up 4 bases and J gave up 7 bases; unmatched junction bases: 11. This CDR3 is built from 16 residues. This CDR3 reads CASSSLDGAGGNTQYF. As DNA, the CDR3 is TGTGCCAGTAGTAGCCTGGACGGAGCGGGAGGGAATACGCAGTATTTT.

This sequence joins TRBV19 and TRBJ1-3; D remains unclear. Germline V CDR1 and CDR2: LNHDA, SQIVND (reference sequence). Between the trimmed V and J ends, which lost 10 bases and 2 bases, there was a span of 18 bases. The CDR3 is 15 residues long. The CDR3, as DNA: TGTGCCACCCTACCAGGCAGTTCGGCTGGAAACACCATATATTTT. Translated, it gives CATLPGSSAGNTIYF. Using reference TRBV19 and TRBJ1-3 for the parts outside the CDR3, the full variable domain is DGGITQSPKYLFRKEGQNVTLSCEQNLNHDAMYWYRQDPGQGLRLIYYSQIVNDFQKGDIAEGYSVSREKKESFPLTVTSAQKNPTAFYLCATLPGSSAGNTIYFGEGSWLTVV.

There are a few counts of this clone. The chain recombines TRBV6-5 with TRBJ2-2, with a possible D match to TRBD1 (5 bases). This CDR3 is built from 14 residues. Between the trimmed V and J ends, which lost 7 bases and 1 base, there was a span of 10 bases. Germline CDR1 is MNHEY and CDR2 is SVGAGI. The CDR3 sequence: CASTIGQNTGELFF. DNA of the CDR3: TGTGCCAGCACTATAGGACAGAACACCGGGGAGCTGTTTTTT.

The chain joins TRBV9 to TRBJ2-7; 7 bases fit TRBD1. CDR1 SGDLS and CDR2 YYNGEE come from the germline V gene. V shed 3 bases, J shed 2 bases, and the junction held 5 bases outside the gene matches. The CDR3 runs 14 residues. The CDR3 bases are TGTGCCAGCAGCGAGGGACAGTCAACCTACGAGCAGTACTTC. Translating gives CASSEGQSTYEQYF.

This rearrangement joins TRBV6-6 to TRBJ1-2; no clear D gene. V dropped 2 bases and J dropped 3 bases, with 10 bases sitting between them. CDR3 length: 14 amino acids. Looked up from germline, CDR1 is MNHNY and CDR2 is SVGAGI (reference sequence). This CDR3 reads CASSYRKVDYGYTF. CDR3 DNA: TGTGCCAGCAGTTACCGGAAGGTAGACTATGGCTACACCTTC.

The rearrangement links TRBV6-4 to TRBJ2-7, with 10 bases lining up with TRBD1. V lost 7 bases and J lost 3; bases outside the gene matches: 6. CDR1 MRHNA and CDR2 SNTAGT come from the germline V gene. CDR3 size: 14 residues. This chain's CDR3 is CASILRDRGYEQYF. CDR3 in DNA: TGTGCCAGCATATTGAGGGACAGGGGCTACGAGCAGTACTTC.

The rearrangement joins TRBV5-1 to TRBJ1-4; a weak D match, TRBD1 (5 bases). The CDR3 is 15 amino acids. Trimming shortened V by 0 bases and J by 6 bases, and 12 bases separated the two germline ends. Germline V CDR1 and CDR2: SGHRS, YFSETQ. This CDR3 reads CASSLAGGPYEKLFF. CDR3 nucleotide sequence: TGCGCCAGCAGCTTGGCTGGGGGTCCCTATGAAAAACTGTTTTTT. Full variable domain (outside the CDR3, taken from reference TRBV5-1 and TRBJ1-4): KAGVTQTPRYLIKTRGQQVTLSCSPISGHRSVSWYQQTPGQGLQFLFEYFSETQRNKGNFPGRFSGRQFSNSRSEMNVSTLELGDSALYLCASSLAGGPYEKLFFGSGTQLSVL.

The rearrangement joins TRBV11-2 to TRBJ2-7; 7 bases match TRBD1. The germline CDR1 and CDR2 sequences are SGHAT and FQNNGV. This CDR3 spans 14 amino acids. Trimming at V came to 6 bases and at J to 7 bases, leaving 12 bases not matched to a gene. DNA for the CDR3: TGTGCCAGCAGTAAGACAGGGAATTCTCGGGAGCAGTACTTC. This encodes CASSKTGNSREQYF. Based on the CDR3 plus reference TRBV11-2 and TRBJ2-7, the full variable domain is EAGVAQSPRYKIIEKRQSVAFWCNPISGHATLYWYQQILGQGPKLLIQFQNNGVVDDSQLPKDRFSAERLKGVDSTLKIQPAKLEDSAVYLCASSKTGNSREQYFGPGTRLTVT.

Only a few counts were recorded for this clone. J is TRBJ1-6 and V is TRBV6-5; D remains ambiguous. Trimming removed 5 bases from V and 3 bases from J, with 8 bases in between. The CDR3 covers 14 residues. Germline V CDR1 and CDR2: MNHEY, SVGAGI. Here the CDR3 DNA reads TGTGCCAGCAGTCTCCAGAACTATAATTCACCCCTCCACTTT. Protein: CASSLQNYNSPLHF.

The rearrangement uses TRBV28 and TRBJ1-2; 7 bases are a match to TRBD1. The CDR3 spans 13 residues. V shed 9 bases and J 5 bases; nucleotides not matched to a gene: 9. Per the germline V gene, CDR1 is MDHEN and CDR2 is SYDVKM. The CDR3 bases are TGTGCCAGTCACGGGACAGCGCTTTATGGCTACACCTTC. It yields the protein CASHGTALYGYTF.

The CDR3 nucleotides are TGTGCCAGCAGTGCTAGCAGAGAAGAGACCCAGTACTTC. Its translation is CASSASREETQYF. The gene calls are TRBV6-5 and TRBJ2-5; perhaps TRBD2 as D (5 bases). Germline V gene sequence: CDR1 MNHEY, CDR2 SVGAGI. V lost 5 bases and J 3 bases, leaving 10 bases between the germline ends. This CDR3 has 13 residues.

CDR3 in DNA: TGTGCCAGCAGCCACGAGGGACTAAGCAATCAGCCCCAGCATTTT. This translates into CASSHEGLSNQPQHF. The genes are TRBV4-2 and TRBJ1-5, with D possibly being TRBD1 (5 bases). This CDR3 has 15 residues. Trimming removed 3 bases at V and 1 base at J, with 10 bases between. Germline CDR1 LGHNA, CDR2 YNFKEQ.

This chain uses TRBV19 with TRBJ1-5, with D hard to call. This CDR3 spans 15 amino acids. Between the trimmed V and J ends, which lost 2 bases and 0 bases, there was a span of 8 bases. Germline CDR1 and CDR2: LNHDA and SQIVND (reference sequence). CDR3 in amino acids: CASSIIKASNQPQHF. CDR3 bases: TGTGCCAGTAGTATAATTAAAGCTAGCAATCAGCCCCAGCATTTT.

For the CDR3, the DNA is TGCGCCAGCAGCCAGGGGGCGAACACCGGGGAGCTGTTTTTT. It yields the protein CASSQGANTGELFF. The chain couples TRBV4-1 to TRBJ2-2; D possibly matches TRBD1 or TRBD2 (5 bases each). Germline CDR1 is MGHRA and CDR2 is YSYEKL. The CDR3 covers 14 residues. Trimming took off 3 bases at V and 0 bases at J, with 5 bases between the two ends.